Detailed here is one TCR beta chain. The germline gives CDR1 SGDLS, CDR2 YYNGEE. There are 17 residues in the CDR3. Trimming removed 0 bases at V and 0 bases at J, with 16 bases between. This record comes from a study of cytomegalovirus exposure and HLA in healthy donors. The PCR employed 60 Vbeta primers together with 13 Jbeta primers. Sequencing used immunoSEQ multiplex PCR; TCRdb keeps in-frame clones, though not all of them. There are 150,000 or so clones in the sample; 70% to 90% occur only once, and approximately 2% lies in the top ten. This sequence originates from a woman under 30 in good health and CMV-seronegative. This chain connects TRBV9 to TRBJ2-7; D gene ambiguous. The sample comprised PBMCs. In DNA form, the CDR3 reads TGTGCCAGCAGCGTAGGGAGTGGTATCGCGGCCTCCTACGAGCAGTACTTC. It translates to CASSVGSGIAASYEQYF. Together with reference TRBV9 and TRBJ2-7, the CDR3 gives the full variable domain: DSGVTQTPKHLITATGQRVTLRCSPRSGDLSVYWYQQSLDQGLQFLIQYYNGEERAKGNILERFSAQQFPDLHSELNLSSLELGDSALYFCASSVGSGIAASYEQYFGPGTRLTVT.